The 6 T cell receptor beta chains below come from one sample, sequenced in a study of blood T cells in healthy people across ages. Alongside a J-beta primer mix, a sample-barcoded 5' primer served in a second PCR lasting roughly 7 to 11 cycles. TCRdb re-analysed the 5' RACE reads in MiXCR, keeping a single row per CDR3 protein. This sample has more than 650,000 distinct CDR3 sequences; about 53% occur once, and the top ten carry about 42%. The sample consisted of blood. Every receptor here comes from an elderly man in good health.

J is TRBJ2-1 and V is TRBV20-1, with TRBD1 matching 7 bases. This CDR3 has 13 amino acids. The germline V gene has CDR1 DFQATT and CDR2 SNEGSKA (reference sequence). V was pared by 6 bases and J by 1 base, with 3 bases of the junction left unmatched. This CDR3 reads CSAQTGSYNEQFF. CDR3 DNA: TGCAGTGCACAGACAGGGTCCTACAATGAGCAGTTCTTC.

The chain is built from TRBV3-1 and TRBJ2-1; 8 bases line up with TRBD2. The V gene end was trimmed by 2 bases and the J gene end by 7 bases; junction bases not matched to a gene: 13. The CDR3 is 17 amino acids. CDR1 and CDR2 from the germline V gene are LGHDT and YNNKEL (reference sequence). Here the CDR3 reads CASSQSPKAGGWNEQFF. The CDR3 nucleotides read TGTGCCAGCAGCCAAAGCCCGAAGGCGGGAGGCTGGAATGAGCAGTTCTTC.

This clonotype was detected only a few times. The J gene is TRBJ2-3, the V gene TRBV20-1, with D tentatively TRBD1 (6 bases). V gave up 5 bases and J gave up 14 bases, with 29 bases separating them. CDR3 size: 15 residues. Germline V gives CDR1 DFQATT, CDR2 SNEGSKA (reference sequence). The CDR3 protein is CSADYSKQGKRYAYF. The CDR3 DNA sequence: TGCAGTGCTGACTATAGCAAACAGGGAAAGAGATACGCGTATTTT.

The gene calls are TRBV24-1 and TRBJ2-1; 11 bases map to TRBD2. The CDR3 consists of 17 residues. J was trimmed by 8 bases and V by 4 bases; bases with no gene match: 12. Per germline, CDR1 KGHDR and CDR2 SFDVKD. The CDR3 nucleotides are TGTGCCACCAGTGACCGGACGACTAGCGGGACACTCGATGAGCAGTTCTTC. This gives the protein CATSDRTTSGTLDEQFF.

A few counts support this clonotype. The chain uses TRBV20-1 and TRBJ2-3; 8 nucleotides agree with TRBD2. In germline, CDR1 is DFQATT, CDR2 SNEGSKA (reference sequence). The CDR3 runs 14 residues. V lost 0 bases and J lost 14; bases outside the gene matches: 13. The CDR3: CSAREGGRHRYAYF. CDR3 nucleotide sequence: TGCAGTGCTAGAGAGGGCGGGAGGCACAGATACGCGTATTTT.

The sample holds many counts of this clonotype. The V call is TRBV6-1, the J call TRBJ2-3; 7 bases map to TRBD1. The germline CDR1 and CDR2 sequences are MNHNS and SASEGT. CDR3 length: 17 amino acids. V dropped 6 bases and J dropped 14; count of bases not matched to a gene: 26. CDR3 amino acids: CASSPKGQGGWDRYAYF. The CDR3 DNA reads TGTGCCAGCAGCCCAAAGGGGCAAGGGGGTTGGGACAGATACGCGTATTTT.